This T cell receptor (beta chain) was profiled in a study of blood T cell repertoires in COVID-19. Study background: Samples of COVID-19 (acute and convalescent) were obtained from the United States, Italy and Spain. T cells, B-cell-depleted T cells, or PBMCs supplied cDNA or gDNA.

The CDR3 is made up of 16 amino acids. Trimming left V 0 bases short and J 2 bases short, with 11 bases between. Germline CDR1 reads MNHNY; CDR2 reads SVGAGI (reference sequence). The authors' processing: The assay estimated nucleated cells by amplifying reference gene primers. Sequenced by immunoSEQ multiplex PCR; TCRdb stores in-frame clones only, minus some. Clonal size and the V and J genes are those of that table, whereas D and trimming came from the DNA. This table has some 220,000 clones, approximately 81% appearing once. The source material was peripheral blood. This sequence was found in a man aged 50-60 years who had recovered from COVID-19. The chain employs TRBV6-6 and TRBJ2-1; D unclear. DNA of the CDR3: TGTGCCAGCAGTTACTCTATCTATTCTGCCTACAATGAGCAGTTCTTC. This codes for CASSYSIYSAYNEQFF.